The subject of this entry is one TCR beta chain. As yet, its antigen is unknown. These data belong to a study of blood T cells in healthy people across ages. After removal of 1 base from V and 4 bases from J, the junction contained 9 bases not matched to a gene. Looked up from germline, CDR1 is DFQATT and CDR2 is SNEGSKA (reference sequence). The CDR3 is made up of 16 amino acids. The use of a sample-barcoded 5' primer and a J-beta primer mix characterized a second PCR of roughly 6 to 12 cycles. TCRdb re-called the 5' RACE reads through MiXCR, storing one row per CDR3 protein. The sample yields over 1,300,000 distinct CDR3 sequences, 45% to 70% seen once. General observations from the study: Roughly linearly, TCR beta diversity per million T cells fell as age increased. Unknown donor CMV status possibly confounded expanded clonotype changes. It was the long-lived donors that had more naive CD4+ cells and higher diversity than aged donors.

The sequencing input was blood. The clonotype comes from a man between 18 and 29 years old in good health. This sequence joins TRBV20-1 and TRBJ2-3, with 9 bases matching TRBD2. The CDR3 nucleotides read TGCAGTGCTAGAGTTAGCCCGGGACTAGCATCAGATACGCAGTATTTT. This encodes CSARVSPGLASDTQYF.